This T cell receptor (beta chain) came from a study of cytomegalovirus exposure and HLA in healthy donors. General study results and limits: Sequence variants that were highly shared formed a cluster that was likely a sequencing artifact. Trimming of TCR beta V- and J-genes showed a link, identified in a later analysis, to a missense DCLRE1C variant. Sequencing depth across donors, presence/absence analyses assumed, was roughly uniform. Being productive about 87% or about 30% of the time was typical of most TCR beta V segments in an earlier analysis.

J was trimmed by 1 base and V by 4 bases; bases with no gene match: 5. Germline CDR1 reads SGHDN; CDR2 reads FVKESK. This CDR3 has 15 residues. With regard to this clone: Its cognate antigen is unknown.

Primers for the PCR totalled 60 Vbeta and 13 Jbeta. TCRdb keeps only in-frame clones here, not all; method: immunoSEQ multiplex PCR. The data contain 110,000 or so clones, 60% to 80% of them singletons. The sequenced material came from PBMCs. The clonotype was recovered from a man in his fifties or sixties in good health and CMV-seropositive. J is TRBJ2-3 and V is TRBV14, with TRBD1 matching 7 bases. The CDR3 spells CASSPQGIRTDTQYF. In DNA form, the CDR3 reads TGTGCCAGCAGCCCACAGGGGATCCGCACAGATACGCAGTATTTT.